This T cell receptor beta chain was sequenced in a study of T cells in tuberculosis. This CDR3 spans 16 amino acids. The junction had 7 bases not matched to a gene; V was cut back by 1 base and J by 4 bases. Germline lookup yields CDR1 LNHDA and CDR2 SQIVND (reference sequence). This clone occurred once. Method: immunoSEQ multiplex PCR; TCRdb's copy keeps in-frame clones and lacks some. The sample shows 50,000 or so clones, roughly 87% of them seen only once. Thawed, overnight-rested PBMC were stained with GMM-loaded CD1B tetramer, viability dye and anti-CD3, then sorted. The CD1B tetramers carried C32 glucose monomycolate purified from Rhodococcus equi.

The sequencing input was CD1b-GMM tetramer-negative cells sorted from PBMCs. V and J are TRBV19 and TRBJ2-5; 9 bases align to TRBD2. The sequence was obtained from an adult woman with latent tuberculosis. CDR3 bases: TGTGCCAGTAGTATAGCGCAGCGGGGGGCCACAGAGACCCAGTACTTC. It specifies CASSIAQRGATETQYF.